This T cell receptor (beta chain) was observed in a study of monozygotic twins with inflammatory bowel disease. This CDR3 is 12 amino acids long. CDR1 SGHRS and CDR2 YFSETQ come from the germline V gene. Findings and caveats of the study: Part of the variability in patient repertoires may have come from differing immunosuppressive treatments. No detectable difference in repertoire similarity separated concordant from discordant twins, possibly as a result of limited power.

Per-sample cDNA came from eight separate reactions. Following a re-call of the 5' RACE reads, TCRdb has one entry per CDR3 protein and lacks DNA. This table holds about 380,000 distinct CDR3 sequences. A note on this clonotype: The antigen remains unidentified.

This TCR came from a human donor with ulcerative colitis or Crohn's disease, or a healthy co-twin of an affected twin (not recorded which). Specimen: blood. The J gene is TRBJ2-1, the V gene TRBV5-1. CDR3 sequence reads: CASSLSRDEQFF. Combining the CDR3 with reference TRBV5-1 and TRBJ2-1 gives the whole variable domain KAGVTQTPRYLIKTRGQQVTLSCSPISGHRSVSWYQQTPGQGLQFLFEYFSETQRNKGNFPGRFSGRQFSNSRSEMNVSTLELGDSALYLCASSLSRDEQFFGPGTRLTVL.